This T cell receptor (beta chain) originates from a study of T cells after yellow fever vaccination. Study context: Preparation of the low-cell-number fractions used SMART-Seq v4 Ultra Low Input. Study outcomes and limitations: After the booster, roughly 96% of CD4 and just over 85% of CD8 primary-response clones were re-detected.

Germline V CDR1 and CDR2: SQVTM, ANQGSEA. The CDR3 is 14 residues long. Deletions cut 5 bases from V and 8 bases from J, with 19 bases between. Universal primer sites and UMIs were introduced during 5'RACE template-switching synthesis of TCR cDNA. TCRdb itself ran the 5' RACE reads through MiXCR, one entry per CDR3 protein. The sample has under 70,000 distinct CDR3 sequences; roughly 6.9% are singletons. This clonotype appeared many times. No antigen is known for it. The receptor's source is a man younger than 30 who received the YFV17D yellow fever vaccine. Source: CD8+ T cells sorted from PBMCs, taken on the day of the first yellow fever vaccination. The gene calls are TRBV29-1 and TRBJ2-1; D possibly corresponds to TRBD1 (6 bases). The CDR3 protein is CSVQHRVSWDEQFF. CDR3 coding DNA: TGCAGCGTTCAGCACAGGGTGTCATGGGATGAGCAGTTCTTC.